One sample yielded the 31 T cell receptor beta chains listed below, sequenced in a study of response to subunit inactivated influenza vaccine. TCRdb independently ran MiXCR on the RT-PCR reads; one entry per CDR3 protein. This sample carries some 540,000 distinct CDR3 sequences, approximately 22% of them seen once, and the ten largest clones take approximately 2.9%. These same records also appear under a second study, on T cells expressing NK-cell markers. That source adds: UMIs accompanied the 5'RACE template switching by which TCR beta cDNA was made.

Sequencing was performed on CD4+ T cells sorted from PBMCs, taken approximately 13 days after vaccination. These receptors were obtained from a man between 50 and 59 years old who received an inactivated influenza vaccine.

In this sample, this clonotype turned up many times. The chain has TRBV12-3 or TRBV12-4 and TRBJ2-1; 12 nucleotides match TRBD2. V lost 5 bases, J lost 10 bases, and 6 bases stayed unmatched. The CDR3 has 14 residues. The CDR3 DNA reads as TGTGCCAGCAGTCCCGCCGGGACTAGCGGGGAGCAGTTCTTC. Protein: CASSPAGTSGEQFF.

The chain has TRBV5-1 and TRBJ2-1, with 9 bases that match TRBD2. The V gene's germline CDR1 is SGHRS and CDR2 YFSETQ. Unmatched junction bases numbered 7, after V lost 4 bases and J lost 5 bases. This CDR3 has 15 residues. The CDR3: CASSPGLAPNNEQFF. The CDR3 DNA follows: TGCGCCAGCAGCCCAGGACTAGCGCCTAACAATGAGCAGTTCTTC.

This clonotype was detected a few times. J is TRBJ2-3 and V is TRBV10-3, with TRBD1 matching 7 bases. J was trimmed by 1 base and V by 7 bases; bases with no gene match: 5. The length of the CDR3 is 14 residues. Per germline, CDR1 ENHRY and CDR2 SYGVKD. The CDR3 coding sequence is TGTGCCATCACTAGGGGGCTGGGCACAGATACGCAGTATTTT. It yields the protein CAITRGLGTDTQYF.

In its sample, this clonotype was seen many times. This sequence joins TRBV14 and TRBJ1-2, with D possibly TRBD1 on 6 matching bases. Trimming took off 1 base at V and 0 bases at J, with 18 bases between the two ends. The CDR3 has 18 residues. Germline CDR1 reads SGHDN; CDR2 reads FVKESK. CDR3 bases: TGTGCCAGCAGCCAAGCCCACCCCACAGGGCTATCTAACTATGGCTACACCTTC. It specifies CASSQAHPTGLSNYGYTF.

The chain employs TRBV25-1 and TRBJ2-4; 9 bases agree with TRBD2. Germline lookup yields CDR1 MGHDK and CDR2 SYGVNS. Germline trimming cut 7 bases from V and 15 bases from J; bases unmatched to any gene: 13. The CDR3 has 13 residues. DNA of the CDR3: TGTGCCAGCACCCCAGGCCCGGGACTAGCTATGTACTTC. This codes for CASTPGPGLAMYF.

V and J are TRBV4-2 and TRBJ2-5; unclear D gene. The germline V gene has CDR1 LGHNA and CDR2 YNFKEQ. This CDR3 is built from 13 residues. V was clipped by 5 bases and J by 4 bases, with 11 bases between them. CDR3 sequence reads: CASSTGHRETQYF. The CDR3 nucleotides read TGTGCCAGCAGCACCGGGCACAGAGAGACCCAGTACTTC.

The V gene is TRBV5-1, the J gene TRBJ1-2; D is unresolved. V was cut by 5 bases and J by 6 bases, with 26 bases left in between. Germline values: CDR1 SGHRS, CDR2 YFSETQ. This CDR3 has 17 amino acids. The DNA of the CDR3 is TGCGCCAGCAGTCCATCCAATGCGGCGGGTCCTGTGGATGGCTACACCTTC. This sequence encodes CASSPSNAAGPVDGYTF.

V and J are TRBV12-3 or TRBV12-4 and TRBJ2-2; 7 bases are shared with TRBD2. The CDR3 length is 15 residues. V dropped 5 bases and J dropped 9; count of bases not matched to a gene: 12. The CDR3 loop is CASSPRTSTRRELFF. The CDR3 nucleotides read TGTGCCAGCAGTCCCAGGACTAGTACGAGGCGGGAGCTGTTTTTT.

The V gene is TRBV5-1, the J gene TRBJ2-1; the match to TRBD2 covers 7 bases. Germline V gives CDR1 SGHRS, CDR2 YFSETQ. With 4 bases clipped from V and 0 bases from J, the junction kept 7 bases outside the gene matches. The CDR3 length is 16 residues. CDR3 sequence: CASSPLASSSYNEQFF. The CDR3 bases are TGCGCCAGCAGCCCACTAGCGTCAAGCTCCTACAATGAGCAGTTCTTC.

This clonotype has a count of ten or more. The CDR3 is CASSYSSRIDTQYF. Here the CDR3 DNA reads TGTGCCAGCAGTTACTCGAGTCGGATAGATACGCAGTATTTT. The V gene is TRBV6-5, the J gene TRBJ2-3, with D hard to call. Trimming took off 0 bases at V and 5 bases at J, with 9 bases between the two ends. This CDR3 is built from 14 residues. Germline V lookup: CDR1 MNHEY, CDR2 SVGAGI.

With regard to this clonotype: This may stem from a read error, because a much larger clone lies one nucleotide away. The chain is built from TRBV15 and TRBJ2-7; D is unresolved. From germline, CDR1 is LNHNV and CDR2 YYDKDF (reference sequence). This CDR3 comprises 14 residues. Here the CDR3 DNA reads TGTGCCAGCAGCAGTCTCCAAAGCTCCTACGAGCAGTACTTC. This encodes CASSSLQSSYEQYF.

The CDR3 loop is CATSDSSRGNTGELFF. CDR3 sequence (DNA): TGTGCCACCAGTGATTCGAGCAGGGGAAACACCGGGGAGCTGTTTTTT. This chain joins TRBV24-1 and TRBJ2-2; a possible D gene is TRBD1 (6 bases). Germline loops: CDR1 KGHDR, CDR2 SFDVKD. This CDR3 comprises 16 residues. V gave up 2 bases and J gave up 2 bases, with 11 bases separating them.

This clonotype has just a few counts. This rearrangement joins TRBV6-5 to TRBJ1-4, with D maybe TRBD1 (6 bases). CDR1 is MNHEY, CDR2 SVGAGI, per germline. This CDR3 has 15 residues. The V end was cut by 2 bases, the J end by 3 bases, with 10 bases between. The CDR3 region is CASSYGGAANEKLFF. The CDR3 region has the DNA TGTGCCAGCAGTTACGGGGGGGCGGCTAATGAAAAACTGTTTTTT.

V is TRBV20-1 and J is TRBJ2-7; D unresolved. V lost 5 bases, J lost 4 bases, and 12 bases lay in between. This CDR3 comprises 12 residues. Germline lookup yields CDR1 DFQATT and CDR2 SNEGSKA (reference sequence). The CDR3 coding sequence is TGCAGTGCTGGTGAACAGAAATACGAGCAGTACTTC. It codes for CSAGEQKYEQYF.

The V and J genes are TRBV5-1 and TRBJ2-1, with TRBD1 identical over 12 bases. J lost 8 bases, V lost 3 bases, and 6 bases had no gene match. CDR1 and CDR2 (germline): SGHRS, YFSETQ. The CDR3 is 15 amino acids. The CDR3 region is CASSSGTGGIDEQFF. The CDR3 region has the DNA TGCGCCAGCAGCTCCGGGACAGGGGGCATAGATGAGCAGTTCTTC.

V usage is TRBV28 and J usage is TRBJ2-6, with TRBD1 matching over 7 bases. J was trimmed by 0 bases and V by 6 bases; bases with no gene match: 14. The CDR3 consists of 19 residues. Germline V gene lookup returns CDR1 MDHEN and CDR2 SYDVKM. As DNA, the CDR3 is TGTGCCAGCAGATCTCGCCGGGACAGCGTTAGCTCTGGGGCCAACGTCCTGACTTTC. Translating it yields CASRSRRDSVSSGANVLTF.

This clonotype has more than one count but fewer than ten. The chain is built from TRBV20-1 and TRBJ2-7, with 8 bases identical to TRBD2. The CDR3 runs 14 residues. The germline V gene encodes CDR1 DFQATT and CDR2 SNEGSKA (reference sequence). V was pared by 3 bases and J by 5 bases, with 9 bases of the junction left unmatched. CDR3 DNA: TGCAGTGCTAGTCGGGCGGGGGGTTTAAACGAGCAGTACTTC. Encoded protein: CSASRAGGLNEQYF.

Only a few counts were recorded for this clonotype. The chain has TRBV9 and TRBJ2-5, with a possible D match to TRBD2 (5 bases). In germline, CDR1 is SGDLS, CDR2 YYNGEE. The ends were cut back, 1 base at V and 5 bases at J, with 12 bases in the middle. This CDR3 contains 14 residues. CDR3 sequence: CASSVRPTSETQYF. CDR3 coding DNA: TGTGCCAGCAGCGTAAGACCTACTAGTGAGACCCAGTACTTC.

The V gene is TRBV10-3, the J gene TRBJ2-2, with TRBD1 matching 9 bases. The CDR3 spans 14 residues. CDR1 is ENHRY and CDR2 is SYGVKD in the germline V gene. Trimming removed 6 bases from V and 3 bases from J; junction bases left unmatched: 2. This chain's CDR3 is CAIRGQGDTGELFF. CDR3 nucleotides: TGTGCCATCAGGGGACAGGGCGACACCGGGGAGCTGTTTTTT.

This clonotype was detected many times. V is TRBV11-3 and J is TRBJ2-7; D gene unclear. V shed 5 bases and J shed 1 base, with 9 bases lying between them. There are 13 residues in the CDR3. The germline gives CDR1 SGHNT, CDR2 YENEEA. CDR3 loop: CASSLYPSYEQYF. The CDR3 DNA reads TGTGCCAGCAGCCTCTATCCATCCTACGAGCAGTACTTC.

The chain carries TRBV5-1 and TRBJ1-2, with 7 bases matching TRBD1. Germline values: CDR1 SGHRS, CDR2 YFSETQ. CDR3 length: 14 residues. J lost 7 bases, V lost 0 bases, and 6 bases had no gene match. Written as DNA, the CDR3 is TGCGCCAGCAGCTTGGTAACAGGGGAGGGTGGCTACACCTTC. This encodes CASSLVTGEGGYTF.

The chain links TRBV11-2 to TRBJ2-1; TRBD2 matches at 14 bases. Germline values: CDR1 SGHAT, CDR2 FQNNGV. This CDR3 contains 21 residues. V trimming: 4 bases; J trimming: 4 bases; junction bases outside the gene matches: 18. The CDR3, as DNA: TGTGCCAGCAGCTCCCCGGATCTACCGACTAGCGGGGGGGCAAGTTACAATGAGCAGTTCTTC. Encoded protein: CASSSPDLPTSGGASYNEQFF. The complete variable domain, with remaining parts taken from reference TRBV11-2 and TRBJ2-1, reads EAGVAQSPRYKIIEKRQSVAFWCNPISGHATLYWYQQILGQGPKLLIQFQNNGVVDDSQLPKDRFSAERLKGVDSTLKIQPAKLEDSAVYLCASSSPDLPTSGGASYNEQFFGPGTRLTVL.

This clonotype occurred once. One junction end does not reproduce the germline sequence, and a read error may be involved. The chain employs TRBV7-9 and TRBJ2-7; the D gene is possibly TRBD2 (6 bases). Germline V gives CDR1 SEHNR, CDR2 FQNEAQ (reference sequence). The CDR3 is made up of 13 amino acids. The CDR3 loop reads CASSFETTGEQCF. CDR3 in DNA: TGTGCCAGCAGCTTCGAGACTACGGGGGAGCAGTGCTTC.

This clonotype was recorded many times. This chain joins TRBV20-1 and TRBJ2-1, with D maybe TRBD2 (7 bases). Trimming shortened V by 1 base and J by 10 bases, and 8 bases separated the two germline ends. The CDR3 loop spans 11 amino acids. CDR1 DFQATT and CDR2 SNEGSKA come from the germline V gene (reference sequence). The CDR3 sequence: CSARGGGEQFF. The CDR3 nucleotides are TGCAGTGCTAGAGGGGGGGGCGAGCAGTTCTTC.

The chain joins TRBV4-3 to TRBJ2-5, with TRBD2 as a possible D gene (5 bases). V lost 0 bases and J lost 5, with 13 bases in between. Per the germline V gene, CDR1 is LGHNA and CDR2 is YSLEER. The CDR3 sequence is 15 residues long. The CDR3 sequence: CASSQDGGGVETQYF. CDR3 coding DNA: TGCGCCAGCAGCCAAGATGGTGGAGGTGTCGAGACCCAGTACTTC.

The rearrangement uses TRBV6-5 and TRBJ2-7, with TRBD1 matching over 11 bases. The germline V gene has CDR1 MNHEY and CDR2 SVGAGI. This CDR3 is 15 amino acids long. V lost 2 bases and J lost 4; bases outside the gene matches: 4. The CDR3 region has the DNA TGTGCCAGCAGTTACAACAGGGACAGGGGGTACGAGCAGTACTTC. As protein: CASSYNRDRGYEQYF.

This clonotype has more than one count but fewer than ten. The gene calls are TRBV6-1 and TRBJ2-3; 7 nucleotides match TRBD2. The ends lost 5 bases at V and 0 bases at J; junction bases unmatched: 14. The CDR3 has 18 residues. Germline loops: CDR1 MNHNS, CDR2 SASEGT. CDR3 coding DNA: TGTGCCAGCAGTCCATCTTGGGCGGGGGAAACTAGCACAGATACGCAGTATTTT. Its translation: CASSPSWAGETSTDTQYF.

This clonotype came up a few times. The chain recombines TRBV7-9 with TRBJ2-5; D is undetermined. V gave up 5 bases and J gave up 3 bases, with 10 bases separating them. This CDR3 comprises 13 residues. Looked up from germline, CDR1 is SEHNR and CDR2 is FQNEAQ (reference sequence). CDR3 region: CASSPQKEETQYF. Written as DNA, the CDR3 is TGTGCCAGCAGCCCACAAAAAGAAGAGACCCAGTACTTC.

V and J are TRBV12-3 or TRBV12-4 and TRBJ2-2; D possibly matches TRBD1 or TRBD2 (5 bases each). The length of the CDR3 is 12 residues. V was clipped by 7 bases and J by 6 bases, with 9 bases between them. CDR3 protein: CASNQGPGELFF. For the CDR3, the DNA is TGTGCCAGCAACCAGGGACCCGGGGAGCTGTTTTTT.

The chain employs TRBV6-5 and TRBJ2-7; D is possibly TRBD1 (6 bases). Germline assignment: CDR1 MNHEY and CDR2 SVGAGI. The CDR3 spans 13 residues. Trimming shortened V by 2 bases and J by 7 bases, and 12 bases separated the two germline ends. The CDR3 nucleotides are TGTGCCAGCAGTTACACGCGACAGGCGGAGCAGTACTTC. The encoded protein is CASSYTRQAEQYF.

The V gene is TRBV7-8, the J gene TRBJ2-3; no clear D. The CDR3 runs to 13 residues. CDR1 is SGHVS, CDR2 FQNEAQ, per germline. V lost 1 base and J lost 6, with 8 bases in between. CDR3 in DNA: TGTGCCAGCAGCTTAGGCCTCGAGGATACGCAGTATTTT. Its protein product is CASSLGLEDTQYF.